This record concerns one T cell receptor beta chain sequence. Its antigen is unidentified. The sample originates from a study of cytomegalovirus exposure and HLA in healthy donors. Study results and caveats: Most TCR sequences were uncommon, yet certain public TCRs appeared in many donors.

The PCR had 60 Vbeta and 13 Jbeta primers. Generated by immunoSEQ multiplex PCR, the TCRdb table keeps only in-frame clones and is missing some. The sample records 100,000 to 150,000 clones, over 70% being singletons. Germline-derived CDR1 and CDR2 are WNHNN and SYGVQD (reference sequence). CDR3 length equals 12 residues. V lost 4 bases and J lost 3, with 4 bases in between. The receptor was derived from a woman aged 60 to 75 in good health and CMV-seropositive. This chain links TRBV10-1 with TRBJ2-1; no reliable D call. Sequences were obtained from PBMCs. CDR3 residues: CASSAVYNEQFF. DNA of the CDR3: TGCGCCAGCAGTGCGGTCTACAATGAGCAGTTCTTC.